This T cell receptor beta chain was recovered during a study of T cells in Graves' hyperthyroidism and ophthalmopathy. Study as a whole: Peripheral blood was acquired at first diagnosis, ahead of any therapy whatsoever. Study findings and constraints: Blood also showed most of the thyroid clonotypes that were expanded above 0.001.

Pregnant or lactating patients were excluded, as were those with uncontrolled infection or other autoimmune disease. Each 10 ml fresh peripheral blood draw supplied the PBMCs. V lost 5 bases and J lost 1; bases outside the gene matches: 12. Germline V gene data show CDR1 as LNHDA and CDR2 as SQIVND (reference sequence). This CDR3 comprises 19 residues. Amplification yielded TCR beta CDR3 regions, with RNA transcripts as the source. RT-PCR in the first round (using the HTBI primer set) targeted the TCR CDR3. TCRdb independently ran MiXCR on the multiplex PCR reads; one entry per CDR3 protein. This repertoire shows around 400,000 distinct CDR3 sequences, approximately 14% found once; its top ten account for 25% to 35%. This clonotype has only a few counts. Its specificity is unknown.

This sequence originates from a woman younger than 35 with Graves' hyperthyroidism that later progressed to Graves' ophthalmopathy. The sequenced sample was blood. The J gene is TRBJ2-2, the V gene TRBV19, with 11 bases lining up with TRBD2. The CDR3 nucleotides read TGTGCCAGTAGTCCGCAAAAGGGACTAGCGGTTATGAACACCGGGGAGCTGTTTTTT. Protein: CASSPQKGLAVMNTGELFF.